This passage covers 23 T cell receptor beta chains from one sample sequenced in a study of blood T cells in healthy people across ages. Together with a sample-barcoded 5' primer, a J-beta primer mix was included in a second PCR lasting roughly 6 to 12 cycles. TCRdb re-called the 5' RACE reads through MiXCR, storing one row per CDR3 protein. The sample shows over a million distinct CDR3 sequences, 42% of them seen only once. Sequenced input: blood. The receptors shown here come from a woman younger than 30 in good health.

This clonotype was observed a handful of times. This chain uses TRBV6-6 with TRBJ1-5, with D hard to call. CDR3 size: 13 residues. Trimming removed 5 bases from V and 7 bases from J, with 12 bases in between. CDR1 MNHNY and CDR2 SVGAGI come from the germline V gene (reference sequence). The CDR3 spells CASSANRQQPQHF. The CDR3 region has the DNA TGTGCCAGCAGTGCGAATAGACAACAGCCCCAGCATTTT.

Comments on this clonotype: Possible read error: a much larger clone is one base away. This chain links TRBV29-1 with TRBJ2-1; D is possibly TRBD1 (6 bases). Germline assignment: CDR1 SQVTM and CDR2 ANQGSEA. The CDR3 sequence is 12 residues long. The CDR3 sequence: CSAGQIYNEQSF. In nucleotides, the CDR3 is TGCAGCGCCGGACAGATTTACAATGAGCAGTCCTTC.

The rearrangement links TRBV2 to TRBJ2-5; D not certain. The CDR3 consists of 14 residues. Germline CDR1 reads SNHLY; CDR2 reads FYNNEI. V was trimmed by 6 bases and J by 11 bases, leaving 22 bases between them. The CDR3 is CASSASGPYNEQYF. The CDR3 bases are TGTGCCAGCAGCGCCTCCGGTCCGTACAATGAGCAGTACTTC.

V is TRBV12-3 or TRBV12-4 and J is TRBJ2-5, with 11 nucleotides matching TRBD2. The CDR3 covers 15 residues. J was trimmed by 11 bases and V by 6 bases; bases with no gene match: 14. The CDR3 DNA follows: TGTGCCAGCAGCAGACTAGCGGGGACGTGGGGTGGGCAGTACTTC. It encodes CASSRLAGTWGGQYF.

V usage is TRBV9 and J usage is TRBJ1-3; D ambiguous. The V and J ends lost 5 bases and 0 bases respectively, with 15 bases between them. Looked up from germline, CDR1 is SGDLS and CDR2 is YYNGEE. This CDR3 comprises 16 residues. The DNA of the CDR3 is TGTGCCAGCAGACCTGGGTTTGGGGACTCTGGAAACACCATATATTTT. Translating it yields CASRPGFGDSGNTIYF.

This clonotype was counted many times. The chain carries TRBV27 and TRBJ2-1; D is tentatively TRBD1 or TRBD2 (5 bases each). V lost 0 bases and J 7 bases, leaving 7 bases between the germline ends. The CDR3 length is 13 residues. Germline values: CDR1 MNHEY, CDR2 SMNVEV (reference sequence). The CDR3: CASSLSGVNEQFF. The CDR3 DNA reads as TGTGCCAGCAGTTTATCGGGGGTAAATGAGCAGTTCTTC.

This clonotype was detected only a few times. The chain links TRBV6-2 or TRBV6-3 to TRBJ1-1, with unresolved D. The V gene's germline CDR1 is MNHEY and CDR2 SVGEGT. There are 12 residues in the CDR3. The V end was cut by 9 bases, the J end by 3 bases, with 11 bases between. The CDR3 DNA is TGTGCCAGTAAGGATTTTGACACTGAAGCTTTCTTT. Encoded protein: CASKDFDTEAFF.

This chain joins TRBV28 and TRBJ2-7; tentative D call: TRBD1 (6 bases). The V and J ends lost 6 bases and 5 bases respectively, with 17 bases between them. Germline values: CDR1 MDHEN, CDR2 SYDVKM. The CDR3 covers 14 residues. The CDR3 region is CASSLPVKGDEQYF. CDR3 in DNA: TGTGCCAGCAGCCTCCCGGTGAAGGGGGACGAGCAGTACTTC.

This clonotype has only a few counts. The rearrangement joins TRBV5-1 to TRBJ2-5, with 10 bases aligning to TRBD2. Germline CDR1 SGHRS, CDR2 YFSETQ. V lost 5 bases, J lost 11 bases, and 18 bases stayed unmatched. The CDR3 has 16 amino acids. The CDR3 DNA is TGCGCCAGCAGTATTCTTAGCGGGAGGACCATCAATGAGCAGTACTTC. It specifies CASSILSGRTINEQYF.

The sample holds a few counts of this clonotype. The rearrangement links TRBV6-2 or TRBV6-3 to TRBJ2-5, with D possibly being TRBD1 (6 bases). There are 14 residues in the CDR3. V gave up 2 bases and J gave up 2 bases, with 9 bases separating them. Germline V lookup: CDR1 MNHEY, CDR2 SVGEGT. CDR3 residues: CASSYGTIQETQYF. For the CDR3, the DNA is TGTGCCAGCAGTTACGGGACAATACAAGAGACCCAGTACTTC.

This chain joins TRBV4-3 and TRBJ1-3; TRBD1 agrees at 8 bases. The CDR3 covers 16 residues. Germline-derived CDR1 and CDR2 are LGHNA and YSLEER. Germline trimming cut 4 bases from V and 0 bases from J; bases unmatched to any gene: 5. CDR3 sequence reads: CASSLDRGPSGNTIYF. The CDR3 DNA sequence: TGCGCCAGCAGCCTAGACAGGGGACCCTCTGGAAACACCATATATTTT.

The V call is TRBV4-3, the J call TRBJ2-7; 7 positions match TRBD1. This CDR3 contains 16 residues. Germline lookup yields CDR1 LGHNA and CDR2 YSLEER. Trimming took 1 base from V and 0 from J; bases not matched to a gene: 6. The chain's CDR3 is CASSQVGWDSSYEQYF. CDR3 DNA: TGCGCCAGCAGCCAAGTGGGTTGGGACAGCTCCTACGAGCAGTACTTC.

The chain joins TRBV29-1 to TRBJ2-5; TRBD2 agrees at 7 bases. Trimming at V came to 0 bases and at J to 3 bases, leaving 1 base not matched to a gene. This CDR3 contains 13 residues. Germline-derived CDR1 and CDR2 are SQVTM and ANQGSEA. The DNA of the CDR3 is TGCAGCGTTGAAGAACTAGCGAAAGAGACCCAGTACTTC. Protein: CSVEELAKETQYF.

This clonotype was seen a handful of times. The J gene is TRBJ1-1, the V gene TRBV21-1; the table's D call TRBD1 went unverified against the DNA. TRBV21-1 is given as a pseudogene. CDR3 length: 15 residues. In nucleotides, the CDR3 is TGTGCCAGCAGCAAACGACAGGGAACGGGATCTGAAGCTTTCTTT. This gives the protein CASSKRQGTGSEAFF.

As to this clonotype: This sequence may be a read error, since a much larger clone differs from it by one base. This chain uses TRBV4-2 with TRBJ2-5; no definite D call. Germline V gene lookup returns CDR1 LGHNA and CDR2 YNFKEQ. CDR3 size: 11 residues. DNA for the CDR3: TGTGCCTGCAGCCAATCAGAGACCCAGTACTTC. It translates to CACSQSETQYF.

The CDR3 DNA follows: TGTGCCAGCAGTTATCTACCGACTTCCCTCTATGGCTACACCTTC. This gives the protein CASSYLPTSLYGYTF. This chain uses TRBV6-6 with TRBJ1-2; D is unresolved. CDR3 size: 15 residues. V dropped 3 bases and J dropped 4 bases, with 15 bases sitting between them. The germline V gene encodes CDR1 MNHNY and CDR2 SVGAGI (reference sequence).

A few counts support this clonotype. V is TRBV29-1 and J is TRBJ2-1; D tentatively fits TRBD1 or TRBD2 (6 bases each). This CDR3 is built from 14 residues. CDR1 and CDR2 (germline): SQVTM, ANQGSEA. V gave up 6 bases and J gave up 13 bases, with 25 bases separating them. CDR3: CSVHEGGSSETQFF. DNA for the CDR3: TGCAGCGTGCACGAGGGGGGTAGCTCTGAGACCCAGTTCTTC.

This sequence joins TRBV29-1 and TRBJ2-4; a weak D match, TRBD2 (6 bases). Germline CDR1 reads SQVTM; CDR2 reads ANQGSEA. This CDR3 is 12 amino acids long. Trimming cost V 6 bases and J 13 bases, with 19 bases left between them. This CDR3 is CSVRDSPYGQYF. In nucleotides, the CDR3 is TGCAGCGTGAGGGACTCCCCCTACGGGCAGTACTTC.

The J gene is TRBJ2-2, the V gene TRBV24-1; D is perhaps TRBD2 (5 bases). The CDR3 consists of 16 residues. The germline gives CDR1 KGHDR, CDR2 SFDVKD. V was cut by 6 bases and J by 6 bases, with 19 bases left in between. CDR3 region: CATSPPGSNLAGELFF. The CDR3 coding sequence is TGTGCCACCAGTCCCCCGGGGAGCAACTTGGCCGGGGAGCTGTTTTTT.

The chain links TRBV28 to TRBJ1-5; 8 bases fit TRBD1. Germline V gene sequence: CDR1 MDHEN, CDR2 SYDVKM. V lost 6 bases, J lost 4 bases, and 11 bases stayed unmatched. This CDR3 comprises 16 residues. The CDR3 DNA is TGTGCCAGCAGGGCCGACAGGGGCCCCCTTAATCAGCCCCAGCATTTT. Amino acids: CASRADRGPLNQPQHF.

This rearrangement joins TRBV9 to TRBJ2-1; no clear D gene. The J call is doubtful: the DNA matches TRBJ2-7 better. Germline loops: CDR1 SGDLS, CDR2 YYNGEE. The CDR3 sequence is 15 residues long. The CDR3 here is CASSVVESSYNEQYF. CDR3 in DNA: TGTGCCAGCAGCGTAGTGGAAAGCTCCTACAATGAGCAGTACTTC.

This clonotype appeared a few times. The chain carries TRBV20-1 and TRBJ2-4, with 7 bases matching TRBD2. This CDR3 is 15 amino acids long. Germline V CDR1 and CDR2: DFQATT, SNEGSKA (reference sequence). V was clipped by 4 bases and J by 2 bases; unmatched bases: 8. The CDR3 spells CSAKAGDGSKNIQYF. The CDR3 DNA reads TGCAGTGCTAAGGCGGGAGACGGATCCAAAAACATTCAGTACTTC.

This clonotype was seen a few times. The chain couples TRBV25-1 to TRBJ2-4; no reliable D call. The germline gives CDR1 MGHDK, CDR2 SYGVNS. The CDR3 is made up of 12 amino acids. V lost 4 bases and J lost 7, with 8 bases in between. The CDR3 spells CASSVDGNIQYF. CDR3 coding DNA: TGTGCCAGCAGTGTCGACGGGAACATTCAGTACTTC.